A single sample is the source of the 27 T cell receptor beta chains below, sequenced in a study of T-cell reconstitution after alpha-beta-depleted transplantation in children. The authors prepared the TCRbeta library with unique molecular identifiers. Each CDR3 protein gets one entry after TCRdb re-called the PCR reads with MiXCR. The data show 450,000 to 600,000 distinct CDR3 sequences, 10% to 15% seen once. Specimen: PBMCs, mostly from graft donor cells, collected 360 days after TCRalphabeta/CD19-depleted stem cell transplant. The receptors come from a male patient younger than 18 who had a stem cell transplant for acute myeloid leukemia, so the T cells may come from the graft donor.

This clonotype showed up just a few times. The chain combines TRBV6-5 with TRBJ2-3; TRBD2 aligns across 9 bases. CDR1 and CDR2 from the germline V gene are MNHEY and SVGAGI. V lost 2 bases to trimming and J lost 1 base; unmatched junction nucleotides: 4. This CDR3 has 16 residues. In DNA form, the CDR3 reads TGTGCCAGCAGTTACGCTGGCGGGGGGGGCACAGATACGCAGTATTTT. Translation gives CASSYAGGGGTDTQYF.

This chain uses TRBV6-1 with TRBJ2-2; a possible D gene is TRBD1 (6 bases). Per germline, CDR1 MNHNS and CDR2 SASEGT. The germline V and J ends were trimmed by 3 bases and 2 bases, with 28 bases remaining between them. The CDR3 loop spans 21 amino acids. The DNA of the CDR3 is TGTGCCAGCAGTGAGGGGGTCGGCCCAGGGGCTTTCCAAATAAACACCGGGGAGCTGTTTTTT. This codes for CASSEGVGPGAFQINTGELFF.

Ten or more counts support this clonotype. The chain carries TRBV10-3 and TRBJ2-7, with no clear D. V lost 0 bases and J 1 base, leaving 13 bases between the germline ends. The germline gives CDR1 ENHRY, CDR2 SYGVKD. This CDR3 is built from 16 residues. As DNA, the CDR3 is TGTGCCATCAGTGAGTCCTTGACCCGTCAATCCTACGAGCAGTACTTC. Its protein is CAISESLTRQSYEQYF.

This clonotype was seen ten or more times. The V call is TRBV6-5, the J call TRBJ2-7, with D possibly TRBD2 on 11 matching bases. Germline assignment: CDR1 MNHEY and CDR2 SVGAGI. The CDR3 length is 17 residues. Trimming shortened V by 0 bases and J by 7 bases, and 22 bases separated the two germline ends. The CDR3 bases are TGTGCCAGCAGTTACTCGACTAGCGGGACAGGGGTGGGGGAGCAGTACTTC. Amino acid sequence: CASSYSTSGTGVGEQYF.

The CDR3, as DNA: TGCGCCAGCAGCCCCCGGCGGGGAGGCTACGAGCAGTACTTC. Residues: CASSPRRGGYEQYF. This rearrangement joins TRBV5-1 to TRBJ2-7, with D maybe TRBD2 (6 bases). Trimming removed 4 bases at V and 3 bases at J, with 14 bases between. CDR1 is SGHRS, CDR2 YFSETQ, per germline. The CDR3 is made up of 14 amino acids.

This rearrangement joins TRBV20-1 to TRBJ2-7; TRBD1 aligns across 9 bases. The ends lost 6 bases at V and 7 bases at J; junction bases unmatched: 10. This CDR3 contains 13 residues. From germline, CDR1 is DFQATT and CDR2 SNEGSKA (reference sequence). The CDR3 sequence is CSATPGQGFEQYF. The CDR3 DNA is TGCAGTGCCACCCCGGGACAGGGCTTTGAGCAGTACTTC.

The chain is built from TRBV5-1 and TRBJ2-1, with 10 bases fitting TRBD2. Germline V gene sequence: CDR1 SGHRS, CDR2 YFSETQ. V dropped 3 bases and J dropped 1; count of bases not matched to a gene: 19. This CDR3 comprises 21 residues. The CDR3 sequence: CASSSLVMASGSPKSYNEQFF. As DNA, the CDR3 is TGCGCCAGCAGCTCCCTAGTCATGGCTAGCGGGAGTCCTAAATCCTACAATGAGCAGTTCTTC.

This clonotype occurred many times. This CDR3 is CASSLALRGRPGELFF. CDR3 DNA: TGCGCCAGCAGCTTGGCCCTGAGAGGAAGGCCCGGGGAGCTGTTTTTT. The chain recombines TRBV5-1 with TRBJ2-2; D remains unclear. V lost 0 bases and J 6 bases, leaving 15 bases between the germline ends. The CDR3 loop spans 16 amino acids. The V gene's germline CDR1 is SGHRS and CDR2 YFSETQ. Together with reference TRBV5-1 and TRBJ2-2, the CDR3 gives the full variable domain: KAGVTQTPRYLIKTRGQQVTLSCSPISGHRSVSWYQQTPGQGLQFLFEYFSETQRNKGNFPGRFSGRQFSNSRSEMNVSTLELGDSALYLCASSLALRGRPGELFFGEGSRLTVL.

This clonotype occurred many times. The rearrangement joins TRBV29-1 to TRBJ2-7, with TRBD2 matching 8 bases. The CDR3 runs to 12 residues. Germline CDR1 and CDR2: SQVTM and ANQGSEA. Trimming removed 6 bases from V and 6 bases from J; junction bases left unmatched: 7. The CDR3 DNA reads TGCAGCGTGGAGCGGGAGCGCGGCGAGCAGTACTTC. Protein sequence: CSVERERGEQYF.

The chain is built from TRBV14 and TRBJ2-1; either TRBD1 or TRBD2 may supply D (7 bases each). The CDR3 has 16 residues. The germline V and J ends were trimmed by 0 bases and 8 bases, with 17 bases remaining between them. The germline V gene has CDR1 SGHDN and CDR2 FVKESK. In nucleotides, the CDR3 is TGTGCCAGCAGCCAAGATCAGGGGGGACTACACTATGAGCAGTTCTTC. Translated: CASSQDQGGLHYEQFF.

There are many counts of this clonotype. The chain couples TRBV28 to TRBJ2-3; TRBD1 matches 7 bases. The CDR3 runs to 15 residues. The J segment lost 2 bases and the V segment lost 4 bases, leaving 6 bases of the junction unmatched. The germline V gene encodes CDR1 MDHEN and CDR2 SYDVKM. This CDR3 reads CASSSPTGNTDTQYF. In DNA form, the CDR3 reads TGTGCCAGCAGTTCTCCGACAGGGAACACAGATACGCAGTATTTT. Full variable domain (missing parts from reference TRBV28 and TRBJ2-3): DVKVTQSSRYLVKRTGEKVFLECVQDMDHENMFWYRQDPGLGLRLIYFSYDVKMKEKGDIPEGYSVSREKKERFSLILESASTNQTSMYLCASSSPTGNTDTQYFGPGTRLTVL.

The V call is TRBV29-1, the J call TRBJ2-3; 7 bases fit TRBD1. V lost 7 bases, J lost 4 bases, and 5 bases stayed unmatched. Germline V gene lookup returns CDR1 SQVTM and CDR2 ANQGSEA. The CDR3 totals 12 residues. CDR3 nucleotides: TGCAGCGCCATGGGGACAGCAGATACGCAGTATTTT. It translates to CSAMGTADTQYF.

This clonotype has just a few counts. In DNA form, the CDR3 reads TGTGCCAGCAGCCAAGTGACGGGAGGGCCGAGAGAGACCCAGTACTTC. Its translation is CASSQVTGGPRETQYF. The chain carries TRBV3-1 and TRBJ2-5; 8 bases align to TRBD2. Germline loops: CDR1 LGHDT, CDR2 YNNKEL (reference sequence). The CDR3 is made up of 16 amino acids. The trim removed 1 base at V and 4 bases at J, leaving 8 bases unmatched.

The chain recombines TRBV4-2 with TRBJ1-6; TRBD1 is a possible D gene (5 bases). Germline V gene data show CDR1 as LGHNA and CDR2 as YNFKEQ. Trimming stripped 4 bases from V and 0 bases from J, with 19 bases between. The CDR3 runs to 19 residues. Written as DNA, the CDR3 is TGTGCCAGCAGCCTTCAGGGAGCGGGAGGGAGCTCCTATAATTCACCCCTCCACTTT. Translating gives CASSLQGAGGSSYNSPLHF.

The chain carries TRBV7-9 and TRBJ2-5, with unresolved D. The V end lost 2 bases, the J end lost 5 bases, and 12 bases lay between the germline ends. The CDR3 totals 14 residues. Germline loops: CDR1 SEHNR, CDR2 FQNEAQ (reference sequence). This CDR3 reads CASSLNRVGETQYF. The CDR3 nucleotides read TGTGCCAGCAGCTTAAATCGGGTAGGGGAGACCCAGTACTTC. The full variable domain, rest sourced from reference TRBV7-9 and TRBJ2-5, is DTGVSQNPRHKITKRGQNVTFRCDPISEHNRLYWYRQTLGQGPEFLTYFQNEAQLEKSRLLSDRFSAERPKGSFSTLEIQRTEQGDSAMYLCASSLNRVGETQYFGPGTRLLVL.

This clonotype was observed a few times. This chain connects TRBV20-1 to TRBJ2-7; 7 bases agree with TRBD1. Germline loops: CDR1 DFQATT, CDR2 SNEGSKA (reference sequence). Germline trimming cut 1 base from V and 2 bases from J; bases unmatched to any gene: 14. CDR3 length: 17 residues. This CDR3 is CSARGLVVSGQPYEQYF. The CDR3 nucleotides read TGCAGTGCTAGAGGGCTCGTGGTTTCGGGACAGCCCTACGAGCAGTACTTC.

The V call is TRBV20-1, the J call TRBJ2-1; D assignment may be TRBD1 or TRBD2 (6 bases each). The CDR3 length is 12 residues. The V gene's germline CDR1 is DFQATT and CDR2 SNEGSKA (reference sequence). V dropped 6 bases and J dropped 2 bases, with 8 bases sitting between them. The DNA of the CDR3 is TGCAGTGCGGGGGGCCCCTACAATGAGCAGTTCTTC. Translated, it gives CSAGGPYNEQFF.

The CDR3 region has the DNA TGCAGTGCTAGAGATCGGGGTAGCGCTAACAATGAGCAGTTCTTC. Translating it yields CSARDRGSANNEQFF. The chain carries TRBV20-1 and TRBJ2-1; D is possibly TRBD2 (5 bases). The CDR3 runs to 15 residues. Germline V gene sequence: CDR1 DFQATT, CDR2 SNEGSKA (reference sequence). V was trimmed by 0 bases and J by 5 bases, leaving 14 bases between them.

CDR3 in DNA: TGCAGTGCTCCAAGACTAGCGGGAGAGGGCATTCAGTACTTC. This encodes CSAPRLAGEGIQYF. This chain connects TRBV20-1 to TRBJ2-4, with TRBD2 matching over 12 bases. In germline, CDR1 is DFQATT, CDR2 SNEGSKA (reference sequence). CDR3 length: 14 residues. J gave up 9 bases and V 5 bases, and 8 bases lay outside the gene matches.

This clonotype was observed a handful of times. The rearrangement uses TRBV7-6 and TRBJ2-5; 8 positions agree with TRBD2. CDR1 is SGHVS and CDR2 is FNYEAQ in the germline V gene. V was pared by 3 bases and J by 2 bases, with 5 bases of the junction left unmatched. The CDR3 spans 15 residues. The CDR3 DNA sequence: TGTGCCAGCAGCTTGGGACTAGTCCTGCAAGAGACCCAGTACTTC. This sequence encodes CASSLGLVLQETQYF.

This clonotype occurred many times. CDR3 DNA sequence: TGTGCCAGCAGCTTAGACCCCAGCGGGAGCTCCTACAATGAGCAGTTCTTC. Protein sequence: CASSLDPSGSSYNEQFF. V and J are TRBV11-3 and TRBJ2-1; 8 bases are a match to TRBD2. This CDR3 spans 17 amino acids. The V gene end was trimmed by 0 bases and the J gene end by 0 bases; junction bases not matched to a gene: 4. From germline, CDR1 is SGHNT and CDR2 YENEEA.

This clonotype came up a few times. The chain combines TRBV29-1 with TRBJ2-5; D perhaps matches TRBD1 (5 bases). Germline V CDR1 and CDR2: SQVTM, ANQGSEA. With 8 bases removed from V and 5 bases from J, the gap between germline ends came to 15 bases. The CDR3 is 12 residues long. DNA for the CDR3: TGCAGCCTCGGAAGGGGTCCGGAGACCCAGTACTTC. Translation gives CSLGRGPETQYF.

J is TRBJ2-7 and V is TRBV10-3; 8 bases are shared with TRBD2. The germline V gene has CDR1 ENHRY and CDR2 SYGVKD. V lost 1 base, J lost 2 bases, and 4 bases stayed unmatched. The length of the CDR3 is 15 residues. The CDR3 sequence is CAISEFAGGAYEQYF. CDR3 DNA sequence: TGTGCCATCAGTGAGTTCGCGGGAGGCGCCTACGAGCAGTACTTC.

This clonotype was recorded once. The chain joins TRBV25-1 to TRBJ2-1, with 8 bases that match TRBD2. V shed 4 bases and J 8 bases; nucleotides not matched to a gene: 19. CDR1 and CDR2 (germline): MGHDK, SYGVNS. The CDR3 contains 18 residues. CDR3 sequence reads: CASSALPPGTSGSYEQFF. In DNA form, the CDR3 reads TGTGCCAGCAGTGCACTTCCGCCGGGGACTAGTGGGAGCTATGAGCAGTTCTTC. The complete variable domain, with remaining parts taken from reference TRBV25-1 and TRBJ2-1, reads EADIYQTPRYLVIGTGKKITLECSQTMGHDKMYWYQQDPGMELHLIHYSYGVNSTEKGDLSSESTVSRIRTEHFPLTLESARPSHTSQYLCASSALPPGTSGSYEQFFGPGTRLTVL.

The V and J genes are TRBV7-9 and TRBJ2-1; D not resolved. Trimming shortened V by 6 bases and J by 5 bases, and 8 bases separated the two germline ends. Germline V gives CDR1 SEHNR, CDR2 FQNEAQ (reference sequence). The CDR3 length is 12 residues. CDR3 amino acids: CASRERDNEQFF. CDR3 coding DNA: TGTGCCAGCAGGGAAAGAGACAATGAGCAGTTCTTC.

This clonotype was counted ten times or more. V and J are TRBV20-1 and TRBJ2-1; 7 bases map to TRBD1. CDR3 size: 13 residues. With 2 bases clipped from V and 7 bases from J, the junction kept 5 bases outside the gene matches. Per the germline V gene, CDR1 is DFQATT and CDR2 is SNEGSKA (reference sequence). CDR3 in DNA: TGCAGTGCTAGATGGGACAGTATTAATGAGCAGTTCTTC. Its translation is CSARWDSINEQFF.

V is TRBV12-3 or TRBV12-4 and J is TRBJ2-5; 7 bases line up with TRBD1. V was pared by 1 base and J by 0 bases, with 8 bases of the junction left unmatched. The CDR3 extends over 17 amino acids. CDR3 protein: CASSLGQGVLYQETQYF. The CDR3 DNA follows: TGTGCCAGCAGTTTAGGACAGGGTGTACTTTACCAAGAGACCCAGTACTTC.